This T cell receptor (beta chain) was recorded in a study of blood T cell repertoires in COVID-19. In the study overall: From T cells, B-cell-depleted T cells, or PBMCs came the material, which was cDNA or gDNA.

Original processing methods: Reference gene primer amplification gave nucleated cell count estimates. Measured with immunoSEQ multiplex PCR; TCRdb has only the in-frame clones, and not every one. The DNA gave D and trimming, while V, J and clone size come from that table. The sample lists 390,000 or so clones, approximately 92% occurring once. This CDR3 has 16 amino acids. Germline CDR1 SGHAT, CDR2 FQNNGV. Remarks on this clone: The junction departs from germline at one end; a sequencing error may be responsible.

Those who participated ranged in age from roughly 18 to 90 years and resided in 20 to 30 US areas. Cohort 3 donors counted as recovered after two negative PCRs, clearance, or resolved symptoms. The chain has TRBV11-2 and TRBJ2-1, with a tentative D call TRBD2 (6 bases). The sample taken for sequencing was PBMCs or T cells enriched from blood (not recorded which). The TCR sequence derives from a man younger than 35 who had recovered from COVID-19. CDR3 amino acids: CASSIDAGGMGNEQFF. CDR3 DNA: TGTGCCAGCAGCATAGACGCCGGGGGTATGGGGAATGAGCAGTTCTTC.